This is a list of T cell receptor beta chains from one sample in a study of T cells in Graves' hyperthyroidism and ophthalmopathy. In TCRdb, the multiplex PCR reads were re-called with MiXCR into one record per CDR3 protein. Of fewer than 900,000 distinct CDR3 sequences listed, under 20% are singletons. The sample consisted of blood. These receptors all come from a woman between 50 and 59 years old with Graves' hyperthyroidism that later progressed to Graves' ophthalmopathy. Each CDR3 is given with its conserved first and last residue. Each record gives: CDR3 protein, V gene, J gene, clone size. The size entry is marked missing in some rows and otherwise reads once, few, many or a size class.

CDR3 protein: CSAEEVGRLEQYF
V gene: TRBV20-1
J gene: TRBJ2-7
clone size: many

CDR3 protein: CASSLDEGGLTNEKLFF
V gene: TRBV7-2
J gene: TRBJ1-4
clone size: -

CDR3 protein: CASSAWDDSYEQYF
V gene: TRBV19
J gene: TRBJ2-7
clone size: -

CDR3 protein: CASSLTGTGGLAGANVLTF
V gene: TRBV5-1
J gene: TRBJ2-6
clone size: many

CDR3 protein: CASRGLAGGRRYNEQFF
V gene: TRBV6-1
J gene: TRBJ2-1
clone size: few

CDR3 protein: CASRASVQKTQETQYF
V gene: TRBV2
J gene: TRBJ2-5
clone size: many

CDR3 protein: CASSAGFFQGEAFF
V gene: TRBV9
J gene: TRBJ1-1
clone size: few

CDR3 protein: CASSPEGGAGGELFF
V gene: TRBV9
J gene: TRBJ2-2
clone size: few

CDR3 protein: CASKGDEQFF
V gene: TRBV7-9
J gene: TRBJ2-1
clone size: -

CDR3 protein: CASSLRGQGAVQPQHF
V gene: TRBV27
J gene: TRBJ1-5
clone size: few